This TCR beta chain appears in the sequencing data of a study of human T cells and chemical hapten exposure (dated by TCRdb to the early 2020s). For the wider study: Libraries were pooled for sequencing, and per-sample TCR yields varied mainly because of small differences in library volumes within the pool. Peripheral blood TCR repertoire changes were tracked in vivo in alopecia patients during primary and secondary sensitization to the hapten diphenylcyclopropenone (DPC). Both TCR alpha and TCR beta chains were sequenced from each blood RNA sample.

Beyond this particular receptor, the publication reports: After repeated subsampling, the strength of the expansion versus patch-test correlation and the threshold at which it became significant changed. DPC sensitization did not change how many TCRs were above 1 in 1000 frequency, and no evidence was found of alterations in global repertoire structure.

Reading the germline V gene gives CDR1 SGHAT and CDR2 FQNNGV. Spanning cysteine to phenylalanine, the CDR3 consists of 12 amino acids. Only CDR3 DNA remains: 36 bases, in frame from the first base. This clonotype was recorded at least ten times. Its antigen is unknown. The germline gene is not matched at one end of the junction; a read error may be the cause. Total RNA was isolated from unfractionated whole blood collected in Tempus Blood RNA tubes. As TCR sequencing controls, five healthy volunteers were used, with blood taken at day 0, 2 weeks and 6 weeks. The method was 5' RACE. Sequencing was carried out with an Illumina MiSeq. During library preparation, unique molecular identifiers were attached to individual cDNA molecules so that TCRs could be counted in a quantitative, reproducible way. The authors processed their data as follows. A median of roughly 98,000 TCRs per sample was observed, with a range of roughly 23,224 to 750,000. The Decombinator software suite was used to annotate V, J and CDR3 in the TCR reads. Every sample was subsampled to the same number of TCRs (28,000) for the PS versus PT1 abundance plots. TCRs were defined as expanded if absent before sensitization and observed at least eight times at the 2-week time point. The public reads were run again by TCRdb, first through fastp at Q25 and then through MiXCR, and only productive beta chains were kept. Each entry is one CDR3 protein sequence, shown with its most common DNA and genes. The V and J calls reflect TCRdb's pipeline rather than the authors' work. The sample table shows 130,000 or so distinct CDR3 sequences, and about 4% are seen once. The biggest ten clones account for under 1.5% of the sample.

The sequence joins TRBV11-2 to TRBJ2-4; TRBD1 matches 7 bases in the middle. This clonotype was obtained from a female donor in good health. The CDR3 reads as follows: CASSLETGKGYF. The base sequence is TGTGCCAGCAGCCTAGAGACAGGGAAGGGGTACTTC.